This TCR beta chain was sequenced for a study of T cell responses to AZD1222 COVID-19 vaccine. Study-level points and caveats: The study identified only five to seven AZD1222 recipients as seropositive at baseline. Once two AZD1222 doses were given, Spike-specific TCR breadth and depth went up. Donors skewed white British and female; clonal diversity was possibly underestimated.

Some second doses came at about 4 weeks and others at about 12 weeks; these were pooled. Only in-frame clones appear in the TCRdb table, and some are missing; sequencing was by immunoSEQ multiplex PCR. The sample holds 140,000 to 150,000 clones, around 93% seen once. As for this clone: The target antigen is unknown.

The CDR3 spans 15 residues. Trimming removed 3 bases from V and 7 bases from J; junction bases left unmatched: 9. Germline V gene data show CDR1 as SGHVS and CDR2 as FNYEAQ. The chain joins TRBV7-6 to TRBJ1-2, with TRBD1 matching over 9 bases. Here the sequenced sample was peripheral blood, taken 28 days after the second AZD1222 dose. This sequence was found in an adult who received the AZD1222 COVID-19 vaccine. The DNA for the CDR3 is TGTGCCAGCAGCTTGGGGCGGACAGGGGTTGGTGGCTACACCTTC. It is translated as CASSLGRTGVGGYTF.